What follows are 31 T cell receptor beta chains derived from one specimen sequenced in a study of cytomegalovirus exposure and HLA in healthy donors. In the PCR, 60 Vbeta and 13 Jbeta primers were used. TCRdb's table, derived via immunoSEQ multiplex PCR, lists solely in-frame clones and lacks some. Of 150,000 or so clones listed, 60% to 85% are singletons. The sample comprised PBMCs. The source is a man aged 35-49 years in good health and CMV-seropositive.

This rearrangement joins TRBV5-6 to TRBJ2-4, with 11 bases fitting TRBD1. The V gene end was trimmed by 4 bases and the J gene end by 12 bases; junction bases not matched to a gene: 12. CDR3 size: 15 residues. Per the germline V gene, CDR1 is SGHDT and CDR2 is YYEEEE. In DNA form, the CDR3 reads TGTGCCAGCAGCCATACCGGGACAGGGGGGGACAGTCAGTACTTC. It codes for CASSHTGTGGDSQYF. Supplemented by reference TRBV5-6 and TRBJ2-4, the full variable domain reads DAGVTQSPTHLIKTRGQQVTLRCSPKSGHDTVSWYQQALGQGPQFIFQYYEEEERQRGNFPDRFSGHQFPNYSSELNVNALLLGDSALYLCASSHTGTGGDSQYFGAGTRLSVL.

The rearrangement links TRBV2 to TRBJ1-4, with TRBD1 matching over 7 bases. Per germline, CDR1 SNHLY and CDR2 FYNNEI. The V gene end was trimmed by 6 bases and the J gene end by 8 bases; junction bases not matched to a gene: 9. The CDR3 is 14 amino acids. In DNA form, the CDR3 reads TGTGCCAGCAGGACAGGGTTGGAAAGAGAAAAACTGTTTTTT. Encoded protein: CASRTGLEREKLFF.

The gene calls are TRBV29-1 and TRBJ1-2; TRBD1 aligns across 7 bases. The CDR3 runs to 13 residues. Trimming took 4 bases from V and 5 from J; bases not matched to a gene: 7. Germline V gene lookup returns CDR1 SQVTM and CDR2 ANQGSEA. CDR3 residues: CSVGTGAGYGYTF. The CDR3 bases are TGCAGCGTTGGGACAGGCGCCGGGTATGGCTACACCTTC.

The chain couples TRBV28 to TRBJ2-3; 11 nucleotides line up with TRBD2. Losses at the gene ends were 2 bases for V and 0 bases for J; bases not matched to a gene: 4. This CDR3 contains 17 residues. The germline gives CDR1 MDHEN, CDR2 SYDVKM. The CDR3 bases are TGTGCCAGCAGTTTACGGGCTAGCGGGAGGAGCACAGATACGCAGTATTTT. It encodes CASSLRASGRSTDTQYF.

J is TRBJ2-1 and V is TRBV28; 14 bases line up with TRBD2. The V gene's germline CDR1 is MDHEN and CDR2 SYDVKM. Losses at the gene ends were 7 bases for V and 9 bases for J; bases not matched to a gene: 11. This CDR3 spans 16 amino acids. The CDR3, as DNA: TGTGCCAGCACACGGGGACTAGCGGGAGTTCAGGGTGAGCAGTTCTTC. As protein: CASTRGLAGVQGEQFF.

The J gene is TRBJ2-2, the V gene TRBV18; 7 bases line up with TRBD1. The CDR3 spans 16 residues. Germline V gene data show CDR1 as KGHSH and CDR2 as LQKENI. V gave up 3 bases and J gave up 4 bases; unmatched junction bases: 8. The CDR3 nucleotides read TGTGCCAGCTCACCCCTTCCACAGGGGCCCACCGGGGAGCTGTTTTTT. This encodes CASSPLPQGPTGELFF. The variable domain in full, completed from reference TRBV18 and TRBJ2-2, reads NAGVMQNPRHLVRRRGQEARLRCSPMKGHSHVYWYRQLPEEGLKFMVYLQKENIIDESGMPKERFSAEFPKEGPSILRIQQVVRGDSAAYFCASSPLPQGPTGELFFGEGSRLTVL.

This chain links TRBV28 with TRBJ1-2; perhaps TRBD1 as D (5 bases). This CDR3 is 14 amino acids long. Germline V CDR1 and CDR2: MDHEN, SYDVKM. V lost 6 bases to trimming and J lost 4 bases, with 15 bases between them. For the CDR3, the DNA is TGTGCCAGCAGCCGTTCGGGGGTAGGCTATGGCTACACCTTC. Protein product: CASSRSGVGYGYTF.

CDR3 DNA: TGTGCCAGCAGTCCGGACTACCGAATGACAGATACGCAGTATTTT. Protein product: CASSPDYRMTDTQYF. The chain has TRBV28 and TRBJ2-3, with D tentatively TRBD2 (6 bases). Trimming left V 5 bases short and J 3 bases short, with 15 bases between. From germline, CDR1 is MDHEN and CDR2 SYDVKM. The length of the CDR3 is 15 residues.

Turning to this clone: The conserved phenylalanine or tryptophan normally closing the CDR3 is absent here, so this likely arose from a read error. No DNA is shown, since the ends of the CDR3 on it are uncertain; the CDR3 is the one TCRdb lists. This chain uses TRBV2 with TRBJ1-3; no DNA check was done on the table's D call, TRBD1. Germline V lookup: CDR1 SNHLY, CDR2 FYNNEI. The CDR3 is made up of 11 amino acids, end residues included. CDR3 amino acids: CASSPEDRTKI.

The chain employs TRBV5-6 and TRBJ1-3; no clear D. The ends were cut back, 3 bases at V and 1 base at J, with 8 bases in the middle. The CDR3 is 14 residues long. Germline loops: CDR1 SGHDT, CDR2 YYEEEE. CDR3 in DNA: TGTGCCAGCAGCTCTTTGACTTCTGGAAACACCATATATTTT. Residues: CASSSLTSGNTIYF.

A note on this clone: The junction and the germline gene differ at one end; a read error may be behind it. The chain carries TRBV5-1 and TRBJ1-2; D is unresolved. This CDR3 contains 16 residues. Per germline, CDR1 SGHRS and CDR2 YFSETQ. CDR3 bases: TGCGCCAGCAGCGTGGTTGGATTGGATAGAAACTATCGCTACACCTTC. Translation: CASSVVGLDRNYRYTF.

The gene calls are TRBV5-8 and TRBJ1-1, with D unresolved. The CDR3 covers 17 residues. The V and J ends lost 0 bases and 5 bases respectively, with 20 bases between them. Germline-derived CDR1 and CDR2 are SGHTS and YDEGEE. The DNA of the CDR3 is TGTGCCAGCAGCTTGGCCCGCAGAGGGAATTTGGGTACTGAAGCTTTCTTT. Translation: CASSLARRGNLGTEAFF.

The gene calls are TRBV29-1 and TRBJ1-2; maybe TRBD1 (5 bases). CDR1 SQVTM and CDR2 ANQGSEA come from the germline V gene. CDR3 length: 13 residues. The germline V and J ends were trimmed by 6 bases and 8 bases, with 19 bases remaining between them. CDR3 region: CSVLRTTGRGYTF. Written as DNA, the CDR3 is TGCAGCGTCTTAAGAACAACAGGAAGGGGCTACACCTTC.

This chain joins TRBV7-9 and TRBJ2-5; D gene unclear. CDR1 is SEHNR and CDR2 is FQNEAQ in the germline V gene (reference sequence). The CDR3 runs to 15 residues. V lost 3 bases and J lost 4, with 15 bases in between. This CDR3 reads CASSLAGSRRETQYF. The CDR3 region has the DNA TGTGCCAGCAGCTTGGCCGGGTCTCGGAGAGAGACCCAGTACTTC.

This clone appeared a few times. This chain uses TRBV5-1 with TRBJ2-7; TRBD2 matches 8 bases. The CDR3 has 14 residues. CDR1 and CDR2 (germline): SGHRS, YFSETQ. V dropped 0 bases and J dropped 3; count of bases not matched to a gene: 2. Written as DNA, the CDR3 is TGCGCCAGCAGCTTGGCGGGAGGGTTCTACGAGCAGTACTTC. Translation: CASSLAGGFYEQYF.

CDR3 residues: CASSQGLAGDTQYF. CDR3 sequence (DNA): TGTGCCAGCAGCCAGGGCCTAGCGGGAGATACGCAGTATTTT. The chain combines TRBV14 with TRBJ2-3, with 8 bases identical to TRBD2. This CDR3 contains 14 residues. V was clipped by 3 bases and J by 5 bases; unmatched bases: 4. Germline V gene lookup returns CDR1 SGHDN and CDR2 FVKESK. Supplemented by reference TRBV14 and TRBJ2-3, the full variable domain reads EAGVTQFPSHSVIEKGQTVTLRCDPISGHDNLYWYRRVMGKEIKFLLHFVKESKQDESGMPNNRFLAERTGGTYSTLKVQPAELEDSGVYFCASSQGLAGDTQYFGPGTRLTVL.

The chain joins TRBV7-9 to TRBJ1-2; 7 bases agree with TRBD1. Germline V gene data show CDR1 as SEHNR and CDR2 as FQNEAQ (reference sequence). V dropped 5 bases and J dropped 6; count of bases not matched to a gene: 9. The CDR3 extends over 14 amino acids. The CDR3 loop is CASSTTGLGNGYTF. CDR3 in DNA: TGTGCCAGCAGCACGACAGGGCTGGGAAATGGCTACACCTTC.

The CDR3: CASSLGTNYNEQFF. The CDR3 DNA follows: TGCGCCAGCAGCCTAGGGACAAACTACAATGAGCAGTTCTTC. The genes are TRBV5-1 and TRBJ2-1; TRBD1 might be the D (6 bases). Germline V gene sequence: CDR1 SGHRS, CDR2 YFSETQ. The CDR3 runs to 14 residues. V was shortened by 4 bases and J by 3 bases, with 11 bases between the two germline ends.

The chain joins TRBV5-1 to TRBJ1-1, with D possibly TRBD1 on 5 matching bases. This CDR3 contains 15 residues. V was clipped by 0 bases and J by 4 bases, with 13 bases between them. Germline CDR1 is SGHRS and CDR2 is YFSETQ. CDR3 nucleotides: TGCGCCAGCAGCTTGGGGGGGAGGAGGGGCACTGAAGCTTTCTTT. Protein product: CASSLGGRRGTEAFF.

The V gene is TRBV7-2, the J gene TRBJ2-5, with 8 bases matching TRBD1. The end of the DNA aligns better with TRBJ2-7, so the J call may be wrong. In germline, CDR1 is SGHTA, CDR2 FQGNSA. CDR3 length equals 12 residues. CDR3 DNA sequence: TGTGCCAGCAGCTCTACAGGGGGCGAGCAGTACTTC. Residues: CASSSTGGEQYF.

The chain carries TRBV9 and TRBJ1-4, with 8 positions matching TRBD1. This CDR3 comprises 14 residues. In germline, CDR1 is SGDLS, CDR2 YYNGEE. V lost 4 bases to trimming and J lost 8 bases; unmatched junction nucleotides: 7. The CDR3 region has the DNA TGTGCCAGCAGCAAAGGACAGGGAGGGGAAAAACTGTTTTTT. This encodes CASSKGQGGEKLFF.

This clone was recorded once. Distinct nucleotide sequences in the sample also encode this CDR3. This sequence joins TRBV9 and TRBJ2-5; possibly TRBD2 for D (5 bases). The V gene's germline CDR1 is SGDLS and CDR2 YYNGEE. Trimming cost V 0 bases and J 5 bases, with 8 bases left between them. This CDR3 is 13 amino acids long. The CDR3 region has the DNA TGTGCCAGCAGCGTAGGGCTAGCTGAGACCCAGTACTTC. Its translation is CASSVGLAETQYF.

The CDR3 here is CASSFGRGYGYTF. The CDR3 DNA follows: TGTGCCAGCAGCTTCGGGAGGGGCTATGGCTACACCTTC. This chain links TRBV7-6 with TRBJ1-2, with D possibly TRBD1 on 5 matching bases. Germline lookup yields CDR1 SGHVS and CDR2 FNYEAQ. CDR3 length equals 13 residues. Trimming stripped 3 bases from V and 4 bases from J, with 9 bases between.

The sample holds one count of this clone. The V call is TRBV9, the J call TRBJ2-1; TRBD2 aligns across 7 bases. Trimming at V came to 0 bases and at J to 4 bases, leaving 4 bases not matched to a gene. The CDR3 runs to 15 residues. Germline V lookup: CDR1 SGDLS, CDR2 YYNGEE. The CDR3 is CASSVELATYNEQFF. In DNA form, the CDR3 reads TGTGCCAGCAGCGTAGAACTAGCGACATACAATGAGCAGTTCTTC.

The rearrangement uses TRBV27 and TRBJ1-2, with 9 nucleotides matching TRBD1. CDR3 length equals 13 residues. The ends lost 3 bases at V and 8 bases at J; junction bases unmatched: 4. Per germline, CDR1 MNHEY and CDR2 SMNVEV (reference sequence). The chain's CDR3 is CASSLGDRDGYTF. CDR3 DNA: TGTGCCAGCAGTTTGGGGGACAGGGACGGCTACACCTTC.

The chain is built from TRBV28 and TRBJ1-5, with 7 nucleotides matching TRBD1. The CDR3 spans 13 residues. CDR1 is MDHEN and CDR2 is SYDVKM in the germline V gene. Trimming at V came to 10 bases and at J to 6 bases, leaving 9 bases not matched to a gene. The CDR3 DNA follows: TGTGCCACTTACAGGGGCGGCCGTCAGCCCCAGCATTTT. Protein sequence: CATYRGGRQPQHF.

J is TRBJ2-7 and V is TRBV7-2; D is unclear. The germline V gene encodes CDR1 SGHTA and CDR2 FQGNSA. Trimming pared 1 base from V and 2 bases from J, leaving 12 bases between. CDR3 length: 15 residues. CDR3 nucleotide sequence: TGTGCCAGCAGCTTAGGGGCTGGGCTTCCCTACGAGCAGTACTTC. This encodes CASSLGAGLPYEQYF.

V is TRBV9 and J is TRBJ2-5; 7 bases are a match to TRBD2. The CDR3 extends over 17 amino acids. Trimming at V came to 1 base and at J to 4 bases, leaving 13 bases not matched to a gene. Germline lookup yields CDR1 SGDLS and CDR2 YYNGEE. The CDR3 nucleotides read TGTGCCAGCAGCGTACGGCCCAGCCGGGAGGAGGGAGAGACCCAGTACTTC. Translated, it gives CASSVRPSREEGETQYF.

Note on this clone: The junction and the germline gene differ at one end; a read error may be behind it. The rearrangement joins TRBV30 to TRBJ1-2, with a possible D match to TRBD1 (5 bases). The V gene's germline CDR1 is GTSNPN and CDR2 SVGIG (reference sequence). There are 12 residues in the CDR3. For the CDR3, the DNA is TGTGCCTGGAGTTGGGGCGTCTATGGTTACACCTTC. Its protein product is CAWSWGVYGYTF.

The rearrangement joins TRBV5-4 to TRBJ1-3; TRBD1 matches 9 bases. With 0 bases clipped from V and 3 bases from J, the junction kept 4 bases outside the gene matches. CDR3 size: 16 residues. The germline V gene has CDR1 SGHNT and CDR2 YYREEE (reference sequence). CDR3 nucleotides: TGTGCCAGCAGCTTGGGGGGACAGGGATTTGGAAACACCATATATTTT. This sequence encodes CASSLGGQGFGNTIYF.

The chain uses TRBV7-3 and TRBJ2-1; 8 bases fit TRBD2. The CDR3 loop spans 16 amino acids. Germline loops: CDR1 SGHTA, CDR2 FQGTGA. Unmatched junction bases numbered 6, after V lost 5 bases and J lost 0 bases. The CDR3 loop reads CASSISGTSSYNEQFF. CDR3 coding DNA: TGTGCCAGCAGCATTAGCGGGACTAGCTCCTACAATGAGCAGTTCTTC.